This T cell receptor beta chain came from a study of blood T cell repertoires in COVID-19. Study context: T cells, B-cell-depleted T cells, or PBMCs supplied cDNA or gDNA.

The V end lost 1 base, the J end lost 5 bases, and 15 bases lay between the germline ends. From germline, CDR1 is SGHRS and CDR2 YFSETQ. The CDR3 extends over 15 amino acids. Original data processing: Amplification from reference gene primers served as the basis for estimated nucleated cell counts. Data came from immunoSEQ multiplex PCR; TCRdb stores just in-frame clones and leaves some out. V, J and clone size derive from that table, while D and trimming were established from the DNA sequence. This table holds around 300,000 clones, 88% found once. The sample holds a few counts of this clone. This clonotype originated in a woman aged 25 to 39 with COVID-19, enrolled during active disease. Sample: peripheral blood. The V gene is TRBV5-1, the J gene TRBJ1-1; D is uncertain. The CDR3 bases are TGCGCCAGCAGCTTGTATCCCTCAGAAATGACTGAAGCTTTCTTT. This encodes CASSLYPSEMTEAFF.